In its sample, the clone carrying this TCR beta chain was seen many times. Its antigen is undetermined. This specimen comes from a study of neurological immune-mediated disorders. Study observations and caveats: The phylogenetic placement of 18 of 34 multiple sclerosis patients' repertoires in one related-CDR3 cluster constitutes a possible signature.

Each CDR3 protein gets one entry after TCRdb re-called the 5' RACE reads with MiXCR. In the table there are 87,000 or so distinct CDR3 sequences, around 3.3% of which are singletons. Sequencing input: PBMCs. The TCR originated in a woman aged 18-29 years with multiple sclerosis.

The CDR3: CASSEYKVIREGAGANVLTF. Here the CDR3 DNA reads TGTGCCAGCAGTGAATATAAAGTTATACGAGAGGGCGCTGGGGCCAACGTCCTGACTTTC. The chain is built from TRBV25-1 and TRBJ2-6; perhaps TRBD2 as D (5 bases). This CDR3 is built from 20 residues. Germline CDR1 MGHDK, CDR2 SYGVNS. V lost 0 bases to trimming and J lost 2 bases, with 20 bases between them.